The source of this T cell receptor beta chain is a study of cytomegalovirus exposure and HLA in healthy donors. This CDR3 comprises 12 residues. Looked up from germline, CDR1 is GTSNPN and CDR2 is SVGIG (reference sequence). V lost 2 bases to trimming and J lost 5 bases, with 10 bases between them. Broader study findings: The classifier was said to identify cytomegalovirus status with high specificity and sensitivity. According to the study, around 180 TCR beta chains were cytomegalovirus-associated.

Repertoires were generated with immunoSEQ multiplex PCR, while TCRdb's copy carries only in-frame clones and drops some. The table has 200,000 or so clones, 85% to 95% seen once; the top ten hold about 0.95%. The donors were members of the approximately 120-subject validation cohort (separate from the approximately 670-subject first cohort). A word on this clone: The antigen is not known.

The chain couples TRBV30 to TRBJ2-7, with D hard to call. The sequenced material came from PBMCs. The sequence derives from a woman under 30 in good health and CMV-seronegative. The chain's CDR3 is CAWSLLVNEQYF. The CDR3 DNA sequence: TGTGCCTGGAGTCTCTTAGTTAACGAGCAGTACTTC.